The next 19 T cell receptor beta chains were all read from a single sample in a study of STAT5B mutations in CD4+ large granular lymphocyte leukemia (dated by TCRdb to between 2021 and 2024). To prepare the library, the immunoSEQ multiplex PCR assay was applied. TCRdb took this table from immuneACCESS and kept in-frame rearrangements with V and J called. Such tables lack part of the clones; where checked against another copy, unresolved V genes explain under half of the gap, and the rest is unexplained. For this sample there are 30,000 or so clones; more than 60% appear just once. The ten largest make up about 1% of the sample. The specimen was CD4+ T cells from blood buffy coats. The receptors derive from a human donor in good health.

V usage is TRBV5-4 and J usage is TRBJ1-5; TRBD1 is a possible D gene (5 bases). With 4 bases removed from V and 6 bases from J, the gap between germline ends came to 23 bases. Germline assignment: CDR1 SGHNT and CDR2 YYREEE (reference sequence). The length of the CDR3 is 17 residues. CDR3 coding DNA: TGTGCCAGCAGCAGACAGTACGGGAGTGGTCAGGGTCAGCCCCAGCATTTT. It yields the protein CASSRQYGSGQGQPQHF.

The chain joins TRBV4-2 to TRBJ2-5; D may correspond to TRBD1 or TRBD2 (6 bases each). Germline V gives CDR1 LGHNA, CDR2 YNFKEQ. Trimming removed 0 bases at V and 3 bases at J, with 14 bases between. The CDR3 sequence is 16 residues long. The CDR3 coding sequence is TGTGCCAGCAGCCAAGACGGGAGTAGACAGGAAGAGACCCAGTACTTC. Protein: CASSQDGSRQEETQYF.

This clone was found a few times. The CDR3 loop reads CASSQVDGVKAFF. The DNA for the CDR3 is TGTGCCAGCAGCCAAGTCGACGGTGTGAAGGCTTTCTTT. The chain recombines TRBV14 with TRBJ1-1; D is uncertain. The CDR3 sequence is 13 residues long. Germline loops: CDR1 SGHDN, CDR2 FVKESK. Trimming pared 1 base from V and 11 bases from J, leaving 14 bases between.

The chain couples TRBV7-8 to TRBJ2-1; 7 positions match TRBD1. CDR3 length equals 13 residues. V shed 5 bases and J 4 bases; nucleotides not matched to a gene: 2. CDR1 and CDR2 (germline): SGHVS, FQNEAQ. CDR3 bases: TGTGCCAGCAGCCTGACAGGGTACAATGAGCAGTTCTTC. Protein product: CASSLTGYNEQFF.

This clone has only a few counts. V usage is TRBV7-2 and J usage is TRBJ2-3; 8 bases agree with TRBD1. With 6 bases clipped from V and 0 bases from J, the junction kept 5 bases outside the gene matches. Germline assignment: CDR1 SGHTA and CDR2 FQGNSA. The CDR3 has 15 residues. The CDR3 DNA reads as TGTGCCAGCAGTCGGACAGGGACTAGCACAGATACGCAGTATTTT. Amino acid sequence: CASSRTGTSTDTQYF.

This rearrangement joins TRBV7-8 to TRBJ2-5; D not resolved. This CDR3 has 14 residues. From germline, CDR1 is SGHVS and CDR2 FQNEAQ. V lost 1 base, J lost 0 bases, and 6 bases lay in between. The CDR3, as DNA: TGTGCCAGCAGCTTAGAACGATACCAAGAGACCCAGTACTTC. This translates into CASSLERYQETQYF. Full variable domain (missing parts from reference TRBV7-8 and TRBJ2-5): GAGVSQSPRYKVAKRGQDVALRCDPISGHVSLFWYQQALGQGPEFLTYFQNEAQLDKSGLPSDRFFAERPEGSVSTLKIQRTQQEDSAVYLCASSLERYQETQYFGPGTRLLVL.

V usage is TRBV30 and J usage is TRBJ2-3, with unresolved D. V gave up 0 bases and J gave up 0 bases, with 10 bases separating them. Germline CDR1 reads GTSNPN; CDR2 reads SVGIG (reference sequence). The CDR3 totals 15 residues. CDR3 in DNA: TGTGCCTGGAGTGTACGGGCTGCTAGCACAGATACGCAGTATTTT. Protein product: CAWSVRAASTDTQYF.

The chain links TRBV18 to TRBJ2-7, with D possibly TRBD2 on 6 matching bases. The CDR3 spans 13 residues. Germline V gene lookup returns CDR1 KGHSH and CDR2 LQKENI. Trimming stripped 3 bases from V and 1 base from J, with 7 bases between. The CDR3 coding sequence is TGTGCCAGCTCACCCGGGACTTCCTACGAGCAGTACTTC. Amino acids: CASSPGTSYEQYF.

The chain employs TRBV5-8 and TRBJ2-7, with 9 bases that match TRBD1. The CDR3 is 15 amino acids. Germline CDR1 is SGHTS and CDR2 is YDEGEE. The ends lost 0 bases at V and 4 bases at J; junction bases unmatched: 5. CDR3 amino acids: CASSLVGTGRYEQYF. Written as DNA, the CDR3 is TGTGCCAGCAGCTTGGTGGGGACAGGGCGTTACGAGCAGTACTTC.

The J gene is TRBJ1-5, the V gene TRBV19; no clear D gene. Trimming removed 5 bases at V and 3 bases at J, with 5 bases between. Per the germline V gene, CDR1 is LNHDA and CDR2 is SQIVND (reference sequence). This CDR3 is 12 amino acids long. The CDR3 DNA reads as TGTGCCAGTAGTTCTTACAATCAGCCCCAGCATTTT. This encodes CASSSYNQPQHF.

The chain is built from TRBV9 and TRBJ1-1; D call uncertain. Germline CDR1 and CDR2: SGDLS and YYNGEE. With 6 bases removed from V and 5 bases from J, the gap between germline ends came to 17 bases. The CDR3 totals 14 residues. CDR3 residues: CASTKGTEGTEAFF. The CDR3, as DNA: TGTGCCAGCACAAAGGGCACGGAGGGAACTGAAGCTTTCTTT.

This chain uses TRBV20-1 with TRBJ2-3; D remains unclear. Germline CDR1 and CDR2: DFQATT and SNEGSKA (reference sequence). This CDR3 spans 11 amino acids. Trimming left V 0 bases short and J 7 bases short, with 5 bases between. The CDR3 protein is CSARDDYTQYF. The CDR3 DNA follows: TGCAGTGCTAGAGATGACTATACGCAGTATTTT.

Comment on this clone: One junction end disagrees with the germline gene, perhaps due to a read error. CDR3: CASSDSFEQYF. Written as DNA, the CDR3 is TGTGCCAGCAGTGACTCCTTCGAGCAGTACTTC. The chain combines TRBV2 with TRBJ2-7; D is uncertain. Germline assignment: CDR1 SNHLY and CDR2 FYNNEI. The CDR3 runs 11 residues.

About this clone itself: At one boundary the junction diverges from the germline segment, which might be a read error. This chain joins TRBV7-7 and TRBJ2-3; 9 bases fit TRBD2. This CDR3 has 15 amino acids. The germline V gene encodes CDR1 SSHAT and CDR2 FNYEAQ (reference sequence). CDR3 loop: CASSPQAGGLDTQYF. The CDR3 bases are TGTGCTAGCAGTCCCCAGGCGGGGGGGCTCGATACGCAGTATTTT.

The J gene is TRBJ1-1, the V gene TRBV10-1, with D maybe TRBD1 (5 bases). V lost 4 bases to trimming and J lost 1 base, with 10 bases between them. The germline CDR1 and CDR2 sequences are WNHNN and SYGVQD (reference sequence). The CDR3 spans 14 residues. This chain's CDR3 is CASSGGVSNTEAFF. The CDR3, as DNA: TGCGCCAGCAGTGGAGGGGTGTCGAACACTGAAGCTTTCTTT.

Here the CDR3 reads CASSIQGYQPQHF. The CDR3 region has the DNA TGTGCCAGTAGTATACAGGGTTATCAGCCCCAGCATTTT. This chain uses TRBV19 with TRBJ1-5; possibly TRBD1 for D (5 bases). V was trimmed by 2 bases and J by 5 bases, leaving 7 bases between them. Germline V gene data show CDR1 as LNHDA and CDR2 as SQIVND (reference sequence). The CDR3 is 13 residues long.

Only a few counts were recorded for this clone. This chain connects TRBV11-2 to TRBJ1-5; D gene unclear. The CDR3 covers 13 residues. Trimming removed 5 bases at V and 1 base at J, with 6 bases between. Germline loops: CDR1 SGHAT, CDR2 FQNNGV. This CDR3 reads CASSLGSNQPQHF. The CDR3 region has the DNA TGTGCCAGCAGCCTCGGGAGCAATCAGCCCCAGCATTTT.

The chain employs TRBV9 and TRBJ2-5, with D perhaps given as TRBD1 or TRBD2 (5 bases each). CDR3 length: 16 residues. The germline gives CDR1 SGDLS, CDR2 YYNGEE. Trimming removed 3 bases at V and 5 bases at J, with 20 bases between. CDR3 protein: CASSGFYSGGSETQYF. CDR3 nucleotides: TGTGCCAGCAGCGGGTTCTATTCTGGGGGATCCGAGACCCAGTACTTC.

This clone was observed a few times. The chain employs TRBV2 and TRBJ1-1; D uncertain. CDR3 length equals 12 residues. Germline V lookup: CDR1 SNHLY, CDR2 FYNNEI. The ends were cut back, 6 bases at V and 4 bases at J, with 9 bases in the middle. CDR3 sequence: CASRGILTEAFF. The CDR3 DNA follows: TGTGCCAGCAGAGGGATCCTCACTGAAGCTTTCTTT. The full variable domain, rest sourced from reference TRBV2 and TRBJ1-1, is EPEVTQTPSHQVTQMGQEVILRCVPISNHLYFYWYRQILGQKVEFLVSFYNNEISEKSEIFDDQFSVERPDGSNFTLKIRSTKLEDSAMYFCASRGILTEAFFGQGTRLTVV.